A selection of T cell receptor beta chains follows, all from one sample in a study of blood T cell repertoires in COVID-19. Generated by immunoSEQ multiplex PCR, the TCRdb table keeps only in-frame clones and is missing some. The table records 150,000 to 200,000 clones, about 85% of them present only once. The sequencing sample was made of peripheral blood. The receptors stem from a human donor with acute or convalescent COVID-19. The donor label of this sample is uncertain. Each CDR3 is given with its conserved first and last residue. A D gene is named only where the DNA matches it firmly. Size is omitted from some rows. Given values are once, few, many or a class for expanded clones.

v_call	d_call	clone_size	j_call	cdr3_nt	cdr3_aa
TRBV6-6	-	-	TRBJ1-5	TGTGCCAGCAGTTACTTGGCAGACTATAGCAATCAGCCCCAGCATTTT	CASSYLADYSNQPQHF
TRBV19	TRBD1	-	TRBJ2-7	TGTGCCAGTAGTATGACAGGGCTATCCTACGAGCAGTACTTC	CASSMTGLSYEQYF
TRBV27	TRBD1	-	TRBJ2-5	TGTGCCAGCAGTCCTGGGACAGGACGAGAGACCCAGTACTTC	CASSPGTGRETQYF
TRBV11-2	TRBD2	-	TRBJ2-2	TGTGCCAGCAGCCCTCGCGGGGGGGCGAACACCGGGGAGCTGTTTTTT	CASSPRGGANTGELFF
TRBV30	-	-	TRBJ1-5	TGTGCCTGGACCCAGGGGTTCAGCAATCAGCCCCAGCATTTT	CAWTQGFSNQPQHF
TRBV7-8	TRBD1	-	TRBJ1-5	TGTGCCAGCAGCGCCCGGACGGGACAGGGGGCTCCCCAGCATTTT	CASSARTGQGAPQHF
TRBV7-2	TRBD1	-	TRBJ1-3	TGTGCCAGCAGCCCCGGACAGGGAGACGGAAACACCATATATTTT	CASSPGQGDGNTIYF
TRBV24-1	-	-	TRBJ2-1	TGTGCCACCTCACAGGATCCCATCTACAATGAGCAGTTCTTC	CATSQDPIYNEQFF
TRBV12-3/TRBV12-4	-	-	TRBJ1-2	TGTGCCAGCACCGTCAGCGGCCCCTATGGCTACACCTTC	CASTVSGPYGYTF
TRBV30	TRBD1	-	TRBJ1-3	TGTGCCTGGAGTCCCGGGACAGCTATGGGAAACACCATATATTTT	CAWSPGTAMGNTIYF
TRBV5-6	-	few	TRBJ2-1	TGTGCCAGCAGCTTGTATCCGGGGGTGGACAATGAGCAGTTCTTC	CASSLYPGVDNEQFF
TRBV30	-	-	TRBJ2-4	TGTGCCTGGAGTGTTGGCAGAGACAGGGGAGGGGGTCTAGCCAAAAACATTCAGTACTTC	CAWSVGRDRGGGLAKNIQYF
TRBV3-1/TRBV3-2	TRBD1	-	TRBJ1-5	TGTGCCAGCAGCCAAGTCCCAGGGGGACACCGTAGCAATCAGCCCCAGCATTTT	CASSQVPGGHRSNQPQHF
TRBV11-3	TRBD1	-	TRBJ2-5	TGTGCCAGCAGCTTAGGTTTGACAGGGCCCCTCCAAGAGACCCAGTACTTC	CASSLGLTGPLQETQYF
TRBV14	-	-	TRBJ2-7	TGTGCCAGCAGCCCCCCCCCGAGGGAAGGGTACTACGAGCAGTACTTC	CASSPPPREGYYEQYF
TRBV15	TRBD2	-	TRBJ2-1	TGTGCCACCAGCAGAGAGGAACCGGGACTAGCCGATGAGCAGTTCTTC	CATSREEPGLADEQFF
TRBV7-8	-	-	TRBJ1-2	TGTGCCAGCAGCTTAGTTGGGCTCGGCTATGGCTACACCTTC	CASSLVGLGYGYTF
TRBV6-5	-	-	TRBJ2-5	TGTGCCAGCAGTTACGGAGGAGAGACCCAGTACTTC	CASSYGGETQYF
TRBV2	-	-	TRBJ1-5	TGTGCCAGCAGGGAGGGCGAGAGCAATCAGCCCCAGCATTTT	CASREGESNQPQHF
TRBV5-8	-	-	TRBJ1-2	TGTGCCAGCAGCTTGGCCGGCGGAGGAAGGTACTATGGCTACACCTTC	CASSLAGGGRYYGYTF
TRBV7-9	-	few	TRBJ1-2	TGTGCCAGCGGTCAGGGCGACTATGGCTACACCTTC	CASGQGDYGYTF
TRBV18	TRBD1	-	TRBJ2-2	TGTGCCAGCTCACCTATCAGACCGGGACAGGGGGCCGGGGAGCTGTTTTTT	CASSPIRPGQGAGELFF
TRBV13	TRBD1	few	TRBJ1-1	TGTGCCAGCAGGTTCAAAGGGGGCGCGGATACTGAAGCTTTCTTT	CASRFKGGADTEAFF
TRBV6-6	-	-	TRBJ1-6	TGTGCCAGCAGACCGGGGGGGTCGAGCTCACCCCTCCACTTT	CASRPGGSSSPLHF
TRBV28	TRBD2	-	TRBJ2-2	TGTGCCAGCAGTCTCTCCCCCGGGGGGGCAAGAGGGGAGCTGTTTTTT	CASSLSPGGARGELFF
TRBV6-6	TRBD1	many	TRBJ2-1	TGTGCCAGCAGTTACGACAGGGGGGATGAGCAGTTCTTC	CASSYDRGDEQFF
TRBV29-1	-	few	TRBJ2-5	TGCAGCGCTCGCCGGGGACAAGAGACCCAGTACTTC	CSARRGQETQYF
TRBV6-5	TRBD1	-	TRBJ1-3	TGTGCCAGCAGTTTTCGACAGGGTGGATCTGGAAACACCATATATTTT	CASSFRQGGSGNTIYF
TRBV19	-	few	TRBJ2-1	TGTGCCAGTAGTCCCGCCGGTGTCAATGAGCAGTTCTTC	CASSPAGVNEQFF
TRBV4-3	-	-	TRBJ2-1	TGCGCCAGCAGCCAAGAGGGCCCGGGAGACGGGTACAATGAGCAGTTCTTC	CASSQEGPGDGYNEQFF
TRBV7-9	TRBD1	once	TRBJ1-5	TGTGCCAGCAGCGTGACAGGGGTGAAGGAGCCCCAGCATTTT	CASSVTGVKEPQHF
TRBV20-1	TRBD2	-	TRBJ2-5	TGCAGTGCTAGTGTACTAGCGGGGCCCCAAGAGACCCAGTACTTC	CSASVLAGPQETQYF
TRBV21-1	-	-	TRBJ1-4	TGTGCCAGCAGAAGGTCTCAAACTGAGGATAATGAAAAACTGTTTTTT	CASRRSQTEDNEKLFF